The sequence of this T cell receptor beta chain was determined in a study of CD8 T cells in Susac syndrome. The CDR3 loop spans 13 amino acids. CDR1 SGDLS and CDR2 YYNGEE come from the germline V gene. Random hexamers primed reverse transcription of about 0.5 to 1 ug RNA. The CDR3 of TCR beta was amplified by immunoSEQ multiplex PCR across 54 Vbeta and 13 Jbeta. TCRdb re-called the immunoSEQ multiplex PCR reads with MiXCR, one entry per CDR3 protein. The table has 150,000 to 200,000 distinct CDR3 sequences, under 95% seen once; the top ten hold about 0.088%. Worth noting for this clonotype: Relative to the germline gene, one junction end is altered; a read error may explain this.

The material sequenced was CD4+ T cells from PBMCs. This TCR derives from a human donor with multiple sclerosis. The chain is built from TRBV9 and TRBJ1-1, with TRBD1 identical over 9 bases. CDR3 DNA sequence: TGTGCCAGCAGCTTAACAGGGGGCATTGAAGTTTTCTTT. This codes for CASSLTGGIEVFF.